The 15 T cell receptor beta chains below were found in one sample sequenced in a study of metastatic and nonmetastatic thyroid tumors (dated by TCRdb to about 2020). None of the patients had been given any treatment before thyroid surgery. Library generation was performed with PCR. For sequencing, an Illumina HiSeq 4000 was employed. The public reads were quality trimmed at Q25 with fastp and then assembled into clones with MiXCR by TCRdb, keeping productive beta chains. The sample records some 14,000 clones, about 35% of which are singletons. The ten largest make up 11% of the sample. The sequenced material came from tumor tissue. These receptors all come from a male donor with papillary thyroid cancer or a benign thyroid nodule (not recorded which). Some clones in this sample may be carry-over from other donors' samples.

This clone was observed at least ten times. Other DNA sequences within the sample encode an identical CDR3. The CDR3, as DNA: TGCGCCAGCAGTGAGTTAGCGGGGAACACCGGGGAGCTGTTTTTT. This codes for CASSELAGNTGELFF. The rearrangement uses TRBV10-2 and TRBJ2-2; 7 nucleotides match TRBD2. Germline V CDR1 and CDR2: WSHSY, SAAADI. V lost 1 base to trimming and J lost 1 base; unmatched junction nucleotides: 0. The CDR3 length is 15 residues.

This clone was seen a few times. The CDR3 DNA reads as TGTGCCCTAAGGCAGGTTCCCTATGGCTACACCTTC. This sequence encodes CALRQVPYGYTF. The chain combines TRBV2 with TRBJ1-2; no reliable D call. CDR1 is SNHLY and CDR2 is FYNNEI in the germline V gene. V was cut by 11 bases and J by 4 bases, with 14 bases left in between. The CDR3 spans 12 residues.

This clone is categorized as medium-sized (0.01 to 0.1%). CDR3 coding DNA: TGTGCCAGCAGGGCTAAGGCAAGGGGGCTTGGTGAAGGCGAGCAGTACTTC. This gives the protein CASRAKARGLGEGEQYF. The gene calls are TRBV6-1 and TRBJ2-7; TRBD1 aligns across 7 bases. V was pared by 6 bases and J by 6 bases, with 20 bases of the junction left unmatched. CDR1 is MNHNS, CDR2 SASEGT, per germline. The CDR3 extends over 17 amino acids.

This clone is classed as medium-sized. The genes are TRBV9 and TRBJ1-1, with D tentatively TRBD1 (6 bases). The CDR3 contains 14 residues. Trimming stripped 3 bases from V and 7 bases from J, with 16 bases between. Germline V CDR1 and CDR2: SGDLS, YYNGEE. CDR3 DNA sequence: TGTGCCAGCAGCGCACGGGACATTGAGAGTGAAGCTTTCTTT. Its translation is CASSARDIESEAFF.

This clone counts as medium-sized. The V and J genes are TRBV5-4 and TRBJ2-5, with D perhaps matching TRBD1 or TRBD2 (6 bases each). V lost 2 bases, J lost 2 bases, and 10 bases lay in between. The CDR3 runs 14 residues. Per germline, CDR1 SGHNT and CDR2 YYREEE (reference sequence). In DNA form, the CDR3 reads TGTGCCAGCAGCTTCGGGGGCCTACAAGAGACCCAGTACTTC. This translates into CASSFGGLQETQYF.

By share, this clone counts as medium-sized (0.01 to 0.1%). Other DNA variants within this sample encode the same CDR3. The chain combines TRBV12-3 or TRBV12-4 with TRBJ2-7; tentative D call: TRBD1 (5 bases). The CDR3 loop spans 12 amino acids. Trimming shortened V by 6 bases and J by 3 bases, and 9 bases separated the two germline ends. The CDR3 region has the DNA TGTGCCAGCAGACCAGACAGCTACGAGCAGTACTTC. Translated: CASRPDSYEQYF.

In this sample, this clone is medium-sized. The chain links TRBV6-6 to TRBJ1-3; no definite D call. CDR1 and CDR2 (germline): MNHNY, SVGAGI (reference sequence). V was shortened by 2 bases and J by 0 bases, with 17 bases between the two germline ends. This CDR3 spans 18 amino acids. DNA for the CDR3: TGTGCCAGCAGTTACCCGTGGCCTTTGGGCAACTCTGGAAACACCATATATTTT. Protein: CASSYPWPLGNSGNTIYF.

This sequence joins TRBV30 and TRBJ1-5; D call uncertain. With 2 bases removed from V and 5 bases from J, the gap between germline ends came to 16 bases. Germline V lookup: CDR1 GTSNPN, CDR2 SVGIG (reference sequence). This CDR3 contains 15 residues. CDR3 nucleotide sequence: TGTGCCTGGAGTTTAGGACGTGGGGTAGATCAGCCCCAGCATTTT. This encodes CAWSLGRGVDQPQHF.

This clone has a count of ten or more. This chain connects TRBV11-2 to TRBJ2-3; no clear D. CDR1 is SGHAT and CDR2 is FQNNGV in the germline V gene. The CDR3 loop spans 15 amino acids. Trimming removed 0 bases from V and 2 bases from J, with 9 bases in between. This CDR3 is CASSLDGVNTDTQYF. The CDR3 region has the DNA TGTGCCAGCAGCTTAGATGGGGTGAACACAGATACGCAGTATTTT.

Points on this clone: One junction end disagrees with the germline gene, perhaps due to a read error. J is TRBJ2-2 and V is TRBV6-4, with D maybe TRBD1 (5 bases). The germline V gene has CDR1 MRHNA and CDR2 SNTAGT. The CDR3 is 15 residues long. For the CDR3, the DNA is TGTGCCAGCAGTGAGCAAGGGGATGTCACCTGGGAGCTGTTTTTT. This sequence encodes CASSEQGDVTWELFF.

This clone is categorized as medium-sized. The rearrangement joins TRBV28 to TRBJ1-1; unclear D gene. Deletions cut 7 bases from V and 1 base from J, with 7 bases between. Germline CDR1 and CDR2: MDHEN and SYDVKM. The CDR3 spans 12 residues. The CDR3 nucleotides are TGTGCCAGCATAACCGGGAACACTGAAGCTTTCTTT. It encodes CASITGNTEAFF.

This chain links TRBV6-1 with TRBJ2-7, with D perhaps matching TRBD1 (6 bases). CDR1 and CDR2 (germline): MNHNS, SASEGT. CDR3 size: 12 residues. The V gene lost 5 bases and the J gene lost 3 bases, with 8 bases spanning the gap. As DNA, the CDR3 is TGTGCCAGCAGTCCGACAGGCTACGAGCAGTACTTC. Its translation: CASSPTGYEQYF.

This clone was seen a few times. A much larger clone lies a single base off, so this may be a read error. This chain joins TRBV10-3 and TRBJ1-5; a possible D gene is TRBD1 (5 bases). The CDR3 is 13 residues long. Trimming pared 3 bases from V and 10 bases from J, leaving 13 bases between. The germline gives CDR1 ENHRY, CDR2 SYGVKD. The CDR3 bases are TGTGCCATCAGTGACAGGGAGAAGCATCCCCAGCATTTT. Amino acid sequence: CAISDREKHPQHF.

The chain has TRBV20-1 and TRBJ1-6; D not certain. Germline V gene sequence: CDR1 DFQATT, CDR2 SNEGSKA (reference sequence). V gave up 0 bases and J gave up 0 bases, with 9 bases separating them. This CDR3 comprises 16 residues. The DNA of the CDR3 is TGCAGTGCTAGAGATGAGAGGAGCTCCTATAATTCACCCCTCCACTTT. This gives the protein CSARDERSSYNSPLHF.

This rearrangement joins TRBV7-2 to TRBJ2-3; D gene unclear. Trimming took 3 bases from V and 15 from J, leaving 22 bases between them. Per germline, CDR1 SGHTA and CDR2 FQGNSA. The CDR3 is made up of 14 amino acids. The CDR3 here is CASSFQTSTDTHYF. CDR3 nucleotide sequence: TGTGCCAGCAGCTTCCAGACAAGCACAGATACTCATTATTTT.